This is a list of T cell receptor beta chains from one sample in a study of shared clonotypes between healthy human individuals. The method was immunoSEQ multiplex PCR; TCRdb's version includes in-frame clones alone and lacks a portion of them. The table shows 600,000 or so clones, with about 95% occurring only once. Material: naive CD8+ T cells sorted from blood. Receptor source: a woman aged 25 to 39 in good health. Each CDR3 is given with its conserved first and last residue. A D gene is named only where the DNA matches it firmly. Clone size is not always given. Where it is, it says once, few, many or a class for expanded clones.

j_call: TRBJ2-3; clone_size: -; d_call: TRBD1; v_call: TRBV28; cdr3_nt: TGTGCCAGCAGTTCCCCCTCGGGACAGGGGTTGACTAGGACAGATACGCAGTATTTT; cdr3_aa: CASSSPSGQGLTRTDTQYF
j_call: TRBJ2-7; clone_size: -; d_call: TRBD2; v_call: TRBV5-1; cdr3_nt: TGCGCCAGCAGCATGGCTAGCGGCCGAGGATTGGAGCAGTACTTC; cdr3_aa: CASSMASGRGLEQYF
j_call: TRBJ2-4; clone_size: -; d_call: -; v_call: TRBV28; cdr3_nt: TGTGCCAGCAGTTCCCCCCCGGACCGCGATGCCAAAAACATTCAGTACTTC; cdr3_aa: CASSSPPDRDAKNIQYF
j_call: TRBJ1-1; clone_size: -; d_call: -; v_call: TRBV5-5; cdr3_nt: TGTGCCAGCAACAACTGGGGGGCAAAAACTGAAGCTTTCTTT; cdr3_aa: CASNNWGAKTEAFF
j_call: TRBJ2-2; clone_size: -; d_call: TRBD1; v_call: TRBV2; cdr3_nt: TGTGCCAGCAACCTGGACAGGGATCGTGTCACCGGGGAGCTGTTTTTT; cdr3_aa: CASNLDRDRVTGELFF
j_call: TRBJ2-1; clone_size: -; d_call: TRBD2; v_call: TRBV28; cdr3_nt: TGTGCCAGCAGTCGGACTAGCGGATACAATGAGCAGTTCTTC; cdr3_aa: CASSRTSGYNEQFF
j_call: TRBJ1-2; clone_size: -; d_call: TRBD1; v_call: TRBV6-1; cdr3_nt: TGTGCCAGCACCCAGACAGGGGTGAACTATGGCTACACCTTC; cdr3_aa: CASTQTGVNYGYTF
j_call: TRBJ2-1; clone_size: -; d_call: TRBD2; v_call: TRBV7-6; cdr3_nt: TGTGCCAGCAGCTTAGCGGGAGGGGTGAGTGAGCAGTTCTTC; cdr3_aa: CASSLAGGVSEQFF
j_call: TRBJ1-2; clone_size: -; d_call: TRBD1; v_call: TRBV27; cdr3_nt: TGTGCCAGCAGTTACGCTGGGACAGGGGATGGCTACACCTTC; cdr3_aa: CASSYAGTGDGYTF
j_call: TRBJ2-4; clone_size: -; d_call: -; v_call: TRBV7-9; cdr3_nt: TGTGCCAGCAGTCAAGCTACATTTATAGCCAAAAACATTCAGTACTTC; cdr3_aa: CASSQATFIAKNIQYF
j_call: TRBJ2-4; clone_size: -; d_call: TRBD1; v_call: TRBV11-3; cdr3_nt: TGTGCCAGTGTAACAGGGGCTCTGGGCAAAAACATTCAGTACTTC; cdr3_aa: CASVTGALGKNIQYF
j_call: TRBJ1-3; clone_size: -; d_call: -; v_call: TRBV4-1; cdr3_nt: TGCGCCAGCAGAGGACTGAACACCATATATTTT; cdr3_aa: CASRGLNTIYF
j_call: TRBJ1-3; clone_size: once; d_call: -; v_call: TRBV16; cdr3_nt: TGTGCCAGCAGCCAATCCCGATGGGGAAACACCATATATTTT; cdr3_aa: CASSQSRWGNTIYF
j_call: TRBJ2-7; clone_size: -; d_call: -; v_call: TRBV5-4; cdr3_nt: TGTGCCAGCAGCCCCACCGGGGCTCGTGAGCAGTACTTC; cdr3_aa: CASSPTGAREQYF
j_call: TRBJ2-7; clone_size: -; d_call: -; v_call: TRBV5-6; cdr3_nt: TGTGCCAGCAGCTTGGGACAGTCTTCCTACGAGCAGTACTTC; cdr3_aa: CASSLGQSSYEQYF
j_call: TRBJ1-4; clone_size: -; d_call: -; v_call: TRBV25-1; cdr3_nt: TGTGCCAGCAGTTCCGTCGGACAGAATGAAAAACTGTTTTTT; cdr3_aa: CASSSVGQNEKLFF
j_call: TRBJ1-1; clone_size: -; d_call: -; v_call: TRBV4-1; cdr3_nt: TGCGCCAGCAGCCCCCGAGTGGGCACTGAAGCTTTCTTT; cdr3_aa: CASSPRVGTEAFF
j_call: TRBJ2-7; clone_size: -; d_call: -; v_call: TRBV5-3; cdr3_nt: TGTGCCAGCAGCACGTCTAACGAGCAGTACTTC; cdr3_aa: CASSTSNEQYF
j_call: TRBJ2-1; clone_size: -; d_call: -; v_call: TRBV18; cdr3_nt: TGTGCCAGCTCACCACCGAAGGGCAGGACAGAGACCTACAATGAGCAGTTCTTC; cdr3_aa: CASSPPKGRTETYNEQFF
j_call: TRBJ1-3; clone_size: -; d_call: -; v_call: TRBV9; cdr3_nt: TGTGCCAGCAGCATTCACCGGGACGGCCACTCTGGAAACACCATATATTTT; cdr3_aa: CASSIHRDGHSGNTIYF
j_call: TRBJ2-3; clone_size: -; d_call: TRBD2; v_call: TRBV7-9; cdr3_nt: TGTGCCATCAAACCAGTAGCGGGAGGGCCAGATACGCAGTATTTT; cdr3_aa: CAIKPVAGGPDTQYF
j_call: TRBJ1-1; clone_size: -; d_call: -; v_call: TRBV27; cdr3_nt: TGTGCCAGCAGTATCGGGACACCGAACACTGAAGCTTTCTTT; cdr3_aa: CASSIGTPNTEAFF
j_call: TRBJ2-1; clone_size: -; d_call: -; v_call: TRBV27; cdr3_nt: TGTGCCAGCAGTGGCCGGGACACTCGAGAGCAGTTCTTC; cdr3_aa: CASSGRDTREQFF
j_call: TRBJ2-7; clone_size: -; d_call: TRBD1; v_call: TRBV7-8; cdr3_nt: TGTGCCAGCAGCTTACGGGACAGGGCCAACGAGCAGTACTTC; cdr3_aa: CASSLRDRANEQYF
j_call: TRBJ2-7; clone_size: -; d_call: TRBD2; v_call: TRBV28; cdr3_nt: TGTGCCAGCAGTTTACCCCTAGCGGGAGCAAGAGCCGAACAGTACGAGCAGTACTTC; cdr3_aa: CASSLPLAGARAEQYEQYF
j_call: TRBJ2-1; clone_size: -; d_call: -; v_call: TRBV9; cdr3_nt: TGTGCCAGCAGCGGGGATGATCCGCAGTTCTTC; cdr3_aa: CASSGDDPQFF
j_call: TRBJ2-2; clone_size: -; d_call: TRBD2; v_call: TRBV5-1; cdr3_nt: TGCGCCAGCAGCCCTGGACTAGCGGGGGCCGGGGGCACCGGGGAGCTGTTTTTT; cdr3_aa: CASSPGLAGAGGTGELFF
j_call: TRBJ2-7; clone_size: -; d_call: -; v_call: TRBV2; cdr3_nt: TGTGCCAGCAGTGAAAGTCCTAGCAAGTCCTACGAGCAGTACTTC; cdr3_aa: CASSESPSKSYEQYF
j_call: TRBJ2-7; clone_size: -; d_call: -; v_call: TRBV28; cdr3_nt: TGTGCCAGCAGGGGACCGTTAGGGGGATCCTACGAGCAGTACTTC; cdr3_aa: CASRGPLGGSYEQYF
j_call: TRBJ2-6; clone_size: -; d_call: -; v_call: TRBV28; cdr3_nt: TGTGCCAGCAGTCCCGACAGGATCTCTGGGGCCAACGTCCTGACTTTC; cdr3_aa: CASSPDRISGANVLTF
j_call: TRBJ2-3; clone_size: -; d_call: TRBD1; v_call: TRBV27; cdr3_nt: TGTGCCAGCGGATTTACCGGGACAGGGATAGATACGCAGTATTTT; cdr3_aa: CASGFTGTGIDTQYF
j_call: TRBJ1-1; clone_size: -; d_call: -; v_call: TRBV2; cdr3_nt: TGTGCCAGCATTCCACCCGGGACAATGAACACTGAAGCTTTCTTT; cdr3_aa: CASIPPGTMNTEAFF
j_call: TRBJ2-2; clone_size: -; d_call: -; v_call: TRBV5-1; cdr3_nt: TGCGCCAGCAGCTTTTGGAGGAGACCCACCGGGGAGCTGTTTTTT; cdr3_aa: CASSFWRRPTGELFF
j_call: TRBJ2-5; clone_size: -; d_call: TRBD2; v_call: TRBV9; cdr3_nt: TGTGCCAGCAGCGTAGAAGGGCGGGAGGGGGAGACCCAGTACTTC; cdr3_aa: CASSVEGREGETQYF
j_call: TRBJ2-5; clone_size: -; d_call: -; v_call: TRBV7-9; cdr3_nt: TGTGCCAGCATTGGGAACAATTACCAAGAGACCCAGTACTTC; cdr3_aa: CASIGNNYQETQYF
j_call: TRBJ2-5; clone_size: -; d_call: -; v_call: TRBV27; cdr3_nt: TGTGCCAGCAGTTTTAGCAGGGCTGGAGAGCAGTACTTC; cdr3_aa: CASSFSRAGEQYF
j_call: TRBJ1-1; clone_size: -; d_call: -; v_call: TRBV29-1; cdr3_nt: TGCAGCGTGGACCGGGACGATCACATGAACACTGAAGCTTTCTTT; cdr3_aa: CSVDRDDHMNTEAFF
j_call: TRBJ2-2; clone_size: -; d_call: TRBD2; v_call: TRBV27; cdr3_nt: TGTGCCAGCAGTTTCGGTGCGGGAGCGAACACCGGGGAGCTGTTTTTT; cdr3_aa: CASSFGAGANTGELFF
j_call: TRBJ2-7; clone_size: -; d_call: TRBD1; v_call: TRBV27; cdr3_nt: TGTGCCAGCAGTGGTTCAGGGGGCAGTATGTCCTACGAGCAGTACTTC; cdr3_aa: CASSGSGGSMSYEQYF
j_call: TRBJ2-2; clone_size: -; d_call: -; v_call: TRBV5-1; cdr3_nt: TGCGCCAGCAGCTTGGAGGGGACGGGGCGAAACACCGGGGAGCTGTTTTTT; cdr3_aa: CASSLEGTGRNTGELFF